This T cell receptor beta chain was sequenced during a study of cytomegalovirus exposure and HLA in healthy donors. When sampled, the donors appeared nominally healthy, though they likely had unrecorded immune exposures. CDR1 is WSHSY and CDR2 is SAAADI in the germline V gene. The CDR3 consists of 15 residues. V was clipped by 8 bases and J by 4 bases; unmatched bases: 6. This clone has only a few counts. Its antigen is not known. Study results and limitations: Follow-up analysis later connected one missense variant in DCLRE1C with trimming of TCR beta V- and J-genes.

PCR used 60 Vbeta primers and 13 Jbeta primers. Original processing notes: Later analysis identified some 88 million unique TCR beta chains, about 12 million shared. This table comes from immunoSEQ multiplex PCR, and its TCRdb copy is limited to in-frame clones, with some not included. D and trimming come from the DNA, and the V and J calls and clone size come from that table. The data hold over 110,000 clones, with 60% to 85% observed a single time. V and J are TRBV10-2 and TRBJ1-5; the match to TRBD1 covers 12 bases. The source material was PBMCs. The clonotype originates from a male donor in good health and CMV-seropositive. CDR3 nucleotides: TGCGCCAGCGGGGACAGGGGGCAAATAAATCAGCCCCAGCATTTT. It translates to CASGDRGQINQPQHF.